A selection of T cell receptor beta chains follows, all from one sample in a study of cytomegalovirus exposure and HLA in healthy donors. Some clones are missing from TCRdb's copy, which holds only in-frame ones; the method was immunoSEQ multiplex PCR. The sample contains around 110,000 clones, less than 90% of which appear only once. The sequencing sample was made of PBMCs. The receptor set was obtained from a woman aged 18-29 years in good health and CMV-seropositive. Both conserved end residues are part of each CDR3.

v_call,cdr3_aa
TRBV28,CASSPTTGSSYEQYF
TRBV29-1,CSAERAPNEKLFF
TRBV15,CATSTDRLNSPLHF
TRBV6-5,CASSPGQGDVNEQFF
TRBV19,CASSFWTGNTEAFF
TRBV28,CASTPSGTGEHQPQHF
TRBV2,CASRGQGLNTEAFF
TRBV7-2,CASSLGRAGLISPLHF
TRBV11-2,CASSLLGGGADNEQFF
TRBV28,CASSPRLLSSYNEQFF
TRBV19,CASSITGTSGADTQYF
TRBV27,CASSTLGQGTVTF
TRBV6-5,CASSYERGGRVEQFF
TRBV7-7,CASSLQGGNQPQHF
TRBV15,CATSRTAGTYNEQFF
TRBV5-4,CASSLRGGNHYGYTF
TRBV7-6,CASSLGTSGGAGDEQFF
TRBV10-3,CAIGGTGNTEAFF
TRBV7-9,CASSSDRQPQHF
TRBV4-3,CASSQMASTDTQYF
TRBV5-6,CASTLRREIGRTYEQYF
TRBV4-1,CASSQDFVGGWGSNQPQHF
TRBV5-8,CASSSGLVAGELFF
TRBV7-6,CASSDRLAGFGEQYF
TRBV11-3,CASSLSLRSHTEAFF
TRBV6-5,CASKSGLLADTQYF
TRBV15,CATEGGYSNQPQHF
TRBV6-6,CASSYSRTRNHNEQFF
TRBV25-1,CASRAADTQYF